Below are 25 T cell receptor beta chains sequenced from a single sample in a study of T cells in Graves' hyperthyroidism and ophthalmopathy. Amplification of TCR beta CDR3 regions was performed using RNA transcripts as template. When the TCR CDR3 underwent first-round RT-PCR, the HTBI primer set was used. MiXCR, run by TCRdb on the multiplex PCR reads, gives a single entry per CDR3 protein. The repertoire holds nearly 250,000 distinct CDR3 sequences, with 15% to 20% as singletons. Sample: blood. The receptors originated from a woman aged 18-29 years with Graves' ophthalmopathy.

This clonotype was detected many times. The V gene is TRBV2, the J gene TRBJ2-1; D possibly corresponds to TRBD2 (5 bases). V lost 4 bases, J lost 4 bases, and 8 bases lay in between. This CDR3 spans 13 amino acids. Germline loops: CDR1 SNHLY, CDR2 FYNNEI. CDR3 sequence reads: CASSASGYNEQFF. Written as DNA, the CDR3 is TGTGCCAGCAGTGCAAGCGGATACAATGAGCAGTTCTTC.

This clonotype occurred many times. The V and J genes are TRBV19 and TRBJ1-1; D is unclear. In germline, CDR1 is LNHDA, CDR2 SQIVND (reference sequence). V was shortened by 5 bases and J by 1 base, with 20 bases between the two germline ends. The CDR3 totals 17 residues. The CDR3 here is CASSSPMLAAGNTEAFF. CDR3 nucleotides: TGTGCCAGTAGTTCCCCCATGTTGGCGGCAGGGAACACTGAAGCTTTCTTT.

This clonotype occurred many times. The chain has TRBV7-8 and TRBJ2-5, with a possible D match to TRBD1 (5 bases). V lost 1 base to trimming and J lost 7 bases, with 13 bases between them. The CDR3 consists of 14 residues. Per germline, CDR1 SGHVS and CDR2 FQNEAQ. In nucleotides, the CDR3 is TGTGCCAGCAGCTTAGGTGCGGACACAGGGACCCAGTACTTC. This codes for CASSLGADTGTQYF.

This clonotype has at least ten counts. The chain couples TRBV20-1 to TRBJ2-3, with D hard to call. The V gene lost 1 base and the J gene lost 2 bases, with 22 bases spanning the gap. This CDR3 is built from 18 residues. Germline V lookup: CDR1 DFQATT, CDR2 SNEGSKA (reference sequence). The CDR3 DNA reads as TGCAGTGCTAGAGTAAGCAGAGTGGTCCCATCGGACACAGATACGCAGTATTTT. Translated, it gives CSARVSRVVPSDTDTQYF.

This clonotype appeared many times. The chain recombines TRBV3-1 with TRBJ2-1; 8 bases fit TRBD2. This CDR3 spans 15 amino acids. Germline loops: CDR1 LGHDT, CDR2 YNNKEL (reference sequence). Trimming removed 3 bases from V and 6 bases from J; junction bases left unmatched: 7. The CDR3 DNA sequence: TGTGCCAGCAGCCACCCTGGGACTAGTGGCAATGAGCAGTTCTTC. Translating gives CASSHPGTSGNEQFF.

The table lists this clonotype with many counts. This rearrangement joins TRBV28 to TRBJ2-5; 8 bases are a match to TRBD2. The trim removed 2 bases at V and 5 bases at J, leaving 7 bases unmatched. There are 15 residues in the CDR3. Germline V lookup: CDR1 MDHEN, CDR2 SYDVKM. The DNA of the CDR3 is TGTGCCAGCAGTTTAGGTCGTAGCGGGGTGGAGACCCAGTACTTC. Translating gives CASSLGRSGVETQYF.

This clonotype was detected ten times or more. J is TRBJ1-1 and V is TRBV6-1; D is unresolved. Germline V gene lookup returns CDR1 MNHNS and CDR2 SASEGT. The CDR3 runs 13 residues. V was cut by 6 bases and J by 3 bases, with 11 bases left in between. CDR3 loop: CASSHNGDTEAFF. As DNA, the CDR3 is TGTGCCAGCAGCCACAACGGGGACACTGAAGCTTTCTTT.

There are many counts of this clonotype. The chain recombines TRBV11-2 with TRBJ2-7; 9 bases map to TRBD2. J lost 5 bases, V lost 5 bases, and 13 bases had no gene match. CDR3 length equals 16 residues. Germline CDR1 and CDR2: SGHAT and FQNNGV. The CDR3 nucleotides are TGTGCCAGCAGCCGGACGTCAGCGGGAGGAGTCCACGAGCAGTACTTC. The encoded protein is CASSRTSAGGVHEQYF. Drawing the rest from reference TRBV11-2 and TRBJ2-7, the complete variable domain is EAGVAQSPRYKIIEKRQSVAFWCNPISGHATLYWYQQILGQGPKLLIQFQNNGVVDDSQLPKDRFSAERLKGVDSTLKIQPAKLEDSAVYLCASSRTSAGGVHEQYFGPGTRLTVT.

Many counts were recorded for this clonotype. The CDR3 nucleotides read TGTGCCAGCAGCCCACTAGCGGGGGGGCCTGAGGAGACCCAGTACTTC. Protein: CASSPLAGGPEETQYF. The chain couples TRBV3-1 to TRBJ2-5, with 13 bases matching TRBD2. The CDR3 consists of 16 residues. After removal of 4 bases from V and 5 bases from J, the junction contained 7 bases not matched to a gene. Germline-derived CDR1 and CDR2 are LGHDT and YNNKEL (reference sequence).

In its sample, this clonotype was seen many times. This chain connects TRBV28 to TRBJ2-7; 8 bases are shared with TRBD1. Trimming cost V 3 bases and J 2 bases; bases outside gene matches: 3. This CDR3 region has 14 residues. Germline assignment: CDR1 MDHEN and CDR2 SYDVKM. CDR3 region: CASSLGQEPYEQYF. The CDR3 nucleotides are TGTGCCAGCAGTTTGGGACAGGAGCCCTACGAGCAGTACTTC.

At least ten counts were recorded for this clonotype. The V gene is TRBV10-3, the J gene TRBJ1-5; D not resolved. This CDR3 spans 12 amino acids. Germline loops: CDR1 ENHRY, CDR2 SYGVKD. V was cut by 6 bases and J by 2 bases, with 5 bases left in between. CDR3 region: CAIRDRNQPQHF. CDR3 nucleotide sequence: TGTGCCATCAGGGACCGCAATCAGCCCCAGCATTTT.

This clonotype has a count of ten or more. V gene TRBV30 combines with J gene TRBJ1-1; the D is unclear. Trimming shortened V by 4 bases and J by 3 bases, and 15 bases separated the two germline ends. CDR1 and CDR2 (germline): GTSNPN, SVGIG (reference sequence). The CDR3 contains 14 residues. CDR3 in DNA: TGTGCCTGGAAGACCCTCGTGAGGCACACTGAAGCTTTCTTT. Translating gives CAWKTLVRHTEAFF.

This clonotype was recorded at least ten times. The rearrangement joins TRBV7-3 to TRBJ1-2; possibly TRBD1 for D (5 bases). In germline, CDR1 is SGHTA, CDR2 FQGTGA. The CDR3 consists of 14 residues. V lost 5 bases, J lost 4 bases, and 14 bases lay in between. Here the CDR3 DNA reads TGTGCCAGCAGCGGACCCGGGACGGCCTATGGCTACACCTTC. This sequence encodes CASSGPGTAYGYTF.

This clonotype was seen ten or more times. The chain uses TRBV5-1 and TRBJ1-2, with D perhaps matching TRBD1 (5 bases). This CDR3 is built from 13 residues. CDR1 SGHRS and CDR2 YFSETQ come from the germline V gene. Trimming shortened V by 5 bases and J by 1 base, and 9 bases separated the two germline ends. CDR3 region: CASRRDYNYGYTF. The CDR3 coding sequence is TGCGCCAGCAGACGGGACTATAACTATGGCTACACCTTC.

This clonotype was detected many times. J is TRBJ2-7 and V is TRBV5-1; 15 bases are shared with TRBD2. With 3 bases clipped from V and 4 bases from J, the junction kept 2 bases outside the gene matches. The germline V gene encodes CDR1 SGHRS and CDR2 YFSETQ. The CDR3 loop spans 15 amino acids. DNA of the CDR3: TGCGCCAGCAGCTGGACTAGCGGGAGGGGGTACGAGCAGTACTTC. Translation: CASSWTSGRGYEQYF.

This clonotype appeared many times. J is TRBJ1-1 and V is TRBV4-1; D ambiguous. Germline-derived CDR1 and CDR2 are MGHRA and YSYEKL. The CDR3 length is 15 residues. Trimming shortened V by 0 bases and J by 6 bases, and 14 bases separated the two germline ends. The CDR3 spells CASSQDRTLGSEAFF. DNA of the CDR3: TGCGCCAGCAGCCAAGATCGGACGCTGGGCTCTGAAGCTTTCTTT.

This clonotype was found many times. This chain links TRBV7-6 with TRBJ2-7; D gene unclear. The CDR3 covers 18 residues. Trimming stripped 4 bases from V and 0 bases from J, with 22 bases between. CDR1 and CDR2 (germline): SGHVS, FNYEAQ. As DNA, the CDR3 is TGTGCCAGCAGCTCCGCCGGCGCCGGCCAGCCTCCCTCCTACGAGCAGTACTTC. Translated, it gives CASSSAGAGQPPSYEQYF. Complete variable domain (other parts from reference TRBV7-6 and TRBJ2-7): GAGVSQSPRYKVTKRGQDVALRCDPISGHVSLYWYRQALGQGPEFLTYFNYEAQQDKSGLPNDRFSAERPEGSISTLTIQRTEQRDSAMYRCASSSAGAGQPPSYEQYFGPGTRLTVT.

This clonotype was observed a handful of times. The rearrangement links TRBV10-3 to TRBJ1-1; possible D gene TRBD1, 6 bases. The CDR3 has 13 residues. From germline, CDR1 is ENHRY and CDR2 SYGVKD. The V gene lost 6 bases and the J gene lost 10 bases, with 18 bases spanning the gap. This chain's CDR3 is CAISDMGGRGAFF. The CDR3 DNA is TGTGCCATCAGCGACATGGGGGGCCGAGGAGCTTTCTTT.

In its sample, this clonotype was seen many times. The J gene is TRBJ2-1, the V gene TRBV12-5, with D unclear. Germline V CDR1 and CDR2: LGHNT, FRNRAP. V was clipped by 1 base and J by 2 bases, with 15 bases between them. The CDR3 spans 17 residues. CDR3 in amino acids: CASGLGSGRQAYNEQFF. In nucleotides, the CDR3 is TGTGCTAGTGGTTTGGGATCGGGTCGCCAAGCCTACAATGAGCAGTTCTTC.

DNA of the CDR3: TGTGCCAGCAGCACCCGGGGAGCGCGGGGCACAGATACGCAGTATTTT. This gives the protein CASSTRGARGTDTQYF. The V and J genes are TRBV12-3 or TRBV12-4 and TRBJ2-3; weak D call: TRBD2 (5 bases). The CDR3 contains 16 residues. V lost 6 bases and J lost 1, with 17 bases in between.

There are many counts of this clonotype. This chain connects TRBV5-1 to TRBJ2-6; D is ambiguous. Germline values: CDR1 SGHRS, CDR2 YFSETQ. There are 16 residues in the CDR3. The germline V and J ends were trimmed by 4 bases and 0 bases, with 11 bases remaining between them. The CDR3 sequence is CASSPDGSSGANVLTF. CDR3 bases: TGCGCCAGCAGCCCGGATGGTTCCTCTGGGGCCAACGTCCTGACTTTC.

There are many counts of this clonotype. This rearrangement joins TRBV4-1 to TRBJ2-7; TRBD1 is a possible D gene (6 bases). Trimming pared 5 bases from V and 3 bases from J, leaving 14 bases between. This CDR3 region has 14 residues. Germline V gene sequence: CDR1 MGHRA, CDR2 YSYEKL. The CDR3 sequence: CASSETGLGYEQYF. The CDR3 DNA is TGCGCCAGCAGCGAAACAGGGCTTGGCTACGAGCAGTACTTC.

In this sample, this clonotype turned up many times. V and J are TRBV11-2 and TRBJ2-3; D is unresolved. Germline CDR1 reads SGHAT; CDR2 reads FQNNGV. The CDR3 totals 14 residues. V dropped 3 bases and J dropped 0 bases, with 7 bases sitting between them. CDR3 nucleotide sequence: TGTGCCAGCAGCTTGGACGGGAGCACAGATACGCAGTATTTT. Translation gives CASSLDGSTDTQYF.

This clonotype was seen repeatedly, ten times or more. The rearrangement links TRBV5-6 to TRBJ2-7, with D perhaps being TRBD1 or TRBD2 (5 bases each). The V gene lost 4 bases and the J gene lost 2 bases, with 10 bases spanning the gap. The CDR3 is 13 amino acids. The germline CDR1 and CDR2 sequences are SGHDT and YYEEEE. This chain's CDR3 is CASSLRGAYEQYF. The DNA of the CDR3 is TGTGCCAGCAGCCTTCGAGGGGCCTACGAGCAGTACTTC.

This clonotype was recorded at least ten times. The rearrangement joins TRBV3-1 to TRBJ1-2, with TRBD1 identical over 7 bases. V shed 4 bases and J 4 bases; nucleotides not matched to a gene: 6. The CDR3 contains 14 residues. Germline CDR1 is LGHDT and CDR2 is YNNKEL (reference sequence). The CDR3 sequence is CASSPRDSGYGYTF. CDR3 DNA: TGTGCCAGCAGCCCCCGGGACAGTGGCTATGGCTACACCTTC.